This TCR beta chain was sequenced during a study of glioma-infiltrating T cells after dendritic cell vaccination. TCRB CDR3 was amplified from 2 ug genomic DNA or less. Repertoires were generated with immunoSEQ multiplex PCR, while TCRdb's copy carries only in-frame clones and drops some. The sample yields 90,000 to 100,000 clones, 79% seen once. None of the glioblastoma patients had an isocitrate dehydrogenase mutation. Blood PBMC samples: pre-vaccination, two weeks post third vaccination, and at tumor progression. The material was blood, obtained before dendritic cell vaccination. This receptor was taken from a human donor with glioblastoma.

CDR3 DNA: TGTGCCAGCAGCTTGACTCGGGACACCGGCACAGATACGCAGTATTTT. This gives the protein CASSLTRDTGTDTQYF. The rearrangement uses TRBV11-2 and TRBJ2-3; perhaps TRBD1 as D (6 bases). V gave up 3 bases and J gave up 1 base, with 14 bases separating them. Germline lookup yields CDR1 SGHAT and CDR2 FQNNGV. The CDR3 has 16 amino acids.